The entry that follows covers one TCR beta chain sequence. The CDR3 runs to 15 residues. The V gene lost 1 base and the J gene lost 0 bases, with 10 bases spanning the gap. Germline V CDR1 and CDR2: SGHAT, FQNNGV. These data belong to a study of blood T cell repertoires in COVID-19. Study overall: Acute-phase and convalescent COVID-19 samples originated in the United States, Italy and Spain.

Original handling: Nucleated cell counts were estimated from reference gene primer amplification. Sequencing used immunoSEQ multiplex PCR; TCRdb keeps in-frame clones, though not all of them. V and J calls and clone size come straight from that table; D and trimming were deduced from the DNA. Here the sample spans some 100,000 clones, approximately 78% being singletons. The sequencing input was peripheral blood. The source of this sequence is a man between 50 and 59 years old with active or convalescent COVID-19. The chain employs TRBV11-2 and TRBJ2-7; D not resolved. The CDR3 spells CASSLGATSSYEQYV. Written as DNA, the CDR3 is TGTGCCAGCAGCTTAGGGGCAACCAGCTCCTACGAGCAGTACGTC.